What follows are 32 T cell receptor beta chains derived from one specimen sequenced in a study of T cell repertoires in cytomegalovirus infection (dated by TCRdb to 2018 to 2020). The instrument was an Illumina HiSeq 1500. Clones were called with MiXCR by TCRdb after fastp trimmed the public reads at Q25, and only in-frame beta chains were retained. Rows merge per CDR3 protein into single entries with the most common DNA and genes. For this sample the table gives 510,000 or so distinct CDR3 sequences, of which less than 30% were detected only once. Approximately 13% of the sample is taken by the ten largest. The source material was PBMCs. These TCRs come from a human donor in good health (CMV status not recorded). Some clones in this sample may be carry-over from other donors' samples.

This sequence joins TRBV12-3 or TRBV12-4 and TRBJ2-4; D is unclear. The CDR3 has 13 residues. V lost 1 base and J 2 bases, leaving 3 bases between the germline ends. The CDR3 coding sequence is TGTGCCAGCAGTTTAGGGACCAAAAACATTCAGTACTTC. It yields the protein CASSLGTKNIQYF.

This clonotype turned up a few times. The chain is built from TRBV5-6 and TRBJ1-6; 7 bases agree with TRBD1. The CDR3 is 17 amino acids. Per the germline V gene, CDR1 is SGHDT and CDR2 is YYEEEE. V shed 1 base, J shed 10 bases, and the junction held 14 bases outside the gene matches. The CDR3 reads CASSLWLTGEVRSPLHF. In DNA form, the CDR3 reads TGTGCCAGCAGCTTGTGGCTAACAGGGGAAGTGAGATCACCCCTCCACTTT. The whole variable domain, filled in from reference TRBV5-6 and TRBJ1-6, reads DAGVTQSPTHLIKTRGQQVTLRCSPKSGHDTVSWYQQALGQGPQFIFQYYEEEERQRGNFPDRFSGHQFPNYSSELNVNALLLGDSALYLCASSLWLTGEVRSPLHFGNGTRLTVT.

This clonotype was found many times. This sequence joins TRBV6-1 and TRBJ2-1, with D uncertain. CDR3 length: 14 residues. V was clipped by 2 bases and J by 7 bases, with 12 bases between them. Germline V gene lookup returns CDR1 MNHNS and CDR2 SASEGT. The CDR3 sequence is CASSEIASNNEQFF. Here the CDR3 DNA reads TGTGCCAGCAGTGAAATAGCCAGCAATAATGAGCAGTTCTTC.

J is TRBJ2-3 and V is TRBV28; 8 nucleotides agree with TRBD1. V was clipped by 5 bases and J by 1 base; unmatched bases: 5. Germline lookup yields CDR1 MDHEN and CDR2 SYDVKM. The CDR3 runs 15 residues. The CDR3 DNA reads TGTGCCAGCAGTCCCGACAGGGGACGCACAGATACGCAGTATTTT. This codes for CASSPDRGRTDTQYF.

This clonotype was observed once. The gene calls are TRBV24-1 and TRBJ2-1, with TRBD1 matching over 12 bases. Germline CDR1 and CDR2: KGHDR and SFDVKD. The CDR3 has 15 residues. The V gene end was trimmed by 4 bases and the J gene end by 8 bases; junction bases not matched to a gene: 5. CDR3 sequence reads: CATSDPGTGGDEQFF. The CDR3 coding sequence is TGTGCCACCAGTGACCCCGGGACAGGGGGCGATGAGCAGTTCTTC.

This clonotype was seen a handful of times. CDR3 protein: CSASGYNEQFF. The CDR3, as DNA: TGCAGTGCTAGCGGTTACAATGAGCAGTTCTTC. The rearrangement uses TRBV20-1 and TRBJ2-1; the D is unclear. Germline CDR1 reads DFQATT; CDR2 reads SNEGSKA (reference sequence). The CDR3 runs 11 residues. The V gene lost 3 bases and the J gene lost 4 bases, with 4 bases spanning the gap.

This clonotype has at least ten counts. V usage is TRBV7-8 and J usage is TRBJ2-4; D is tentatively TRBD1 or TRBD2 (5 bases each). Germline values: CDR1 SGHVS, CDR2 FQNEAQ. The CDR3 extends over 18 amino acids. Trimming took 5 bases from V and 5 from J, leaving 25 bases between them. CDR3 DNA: TGTGCCAGCAGCCATGCCGGGACCGGAATAGGTGGGGAAAACATTCAGTACTTC. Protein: CASSHAGTGIGGENIQYF.

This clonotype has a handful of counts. CDR3 protein: CASSLVGLAGGSNEQFF. Here the CDR3 DNA reads TGTGCCAGCAGCTTAGTCGGGCTAGCGGGAGGAAGTAATGAGCAGTTCTTC. This chain uses TRBV7-2 with TRBJ2-1; TRBD2 matches at 11 bases. Per the germline V gene, CDR1 is SGHTA and CDR2 is FQGNSA. The CDR3 has 17 residues. After removal of 1 base from V and 7 bases from J, the junction contained 9 bases not matched to a gene.

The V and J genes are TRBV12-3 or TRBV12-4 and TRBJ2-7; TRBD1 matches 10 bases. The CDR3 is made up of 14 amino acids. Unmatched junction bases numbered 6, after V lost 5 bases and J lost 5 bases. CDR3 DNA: TGTGCCAGCAGTCGTCCCGGGACAGGGGACGAGCAGTACTTC. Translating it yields CASSRPGTGDEQYF.

CDR3 bases: TGTGCCAGCAGTTCGTCGGCTCCCAGCACAGATACGCAGTATTTT. Translation gives CASSSSAPSTDTQYF. The J gene is TRBJ2-3, the V gene TRBV12-3 or TRBV12-4; no clear D. This CDR3 has 15 residues. V gave up 4 bases and J gave up 0 bases, with 11 bases separating them.

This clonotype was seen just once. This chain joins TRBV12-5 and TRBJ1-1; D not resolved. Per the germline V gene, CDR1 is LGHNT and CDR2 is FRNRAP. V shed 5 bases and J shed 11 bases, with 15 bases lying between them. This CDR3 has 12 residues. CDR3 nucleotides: TGTGCTAGTGGTGATCAGCCCGGGGAGGCTTTCTTT. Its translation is CASGDQPGEAFF.

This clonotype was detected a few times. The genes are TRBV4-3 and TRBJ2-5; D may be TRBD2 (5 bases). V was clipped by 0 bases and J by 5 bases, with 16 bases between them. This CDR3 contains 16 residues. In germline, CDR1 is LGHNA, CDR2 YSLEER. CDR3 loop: CASSQDEASPWETQYF. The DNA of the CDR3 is TGCGCCAGCAGCCAAGATGAGGCTAGCCCATGGGAGACCCAGTACTTC.

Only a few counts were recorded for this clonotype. The CDR3 is CASSQHRVGGELFF. Written as DNA, the CDR3 is TGCGCCAGCAGCCAACACAGGGTTGGCGGGGAGCTGTTTTTT. V usage is TRBV4-1 and J usage is TRBJ2-2; maybe TRBD1 (6 bases). Trimming removed 2 bases from V and 7 bases from J, with 11 bases in between. CDR1 MGHRA and CDR2 YSYEKL come from the germline V gene. The CDR3 runs to 14 residues.

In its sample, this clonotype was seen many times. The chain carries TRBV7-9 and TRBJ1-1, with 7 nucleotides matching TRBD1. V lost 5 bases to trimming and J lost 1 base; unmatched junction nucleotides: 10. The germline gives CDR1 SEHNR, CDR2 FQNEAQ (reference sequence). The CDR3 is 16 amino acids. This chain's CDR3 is CASSRDRDRRNTEAFF. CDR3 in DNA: TGTGCCAGCAGCCGTGACAGGGATAGGCGGAACACTGAAGCTTTCTTT.

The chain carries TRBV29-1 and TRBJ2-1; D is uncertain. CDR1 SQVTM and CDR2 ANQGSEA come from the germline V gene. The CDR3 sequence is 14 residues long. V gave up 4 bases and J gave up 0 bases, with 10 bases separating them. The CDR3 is CSVVSWSSYNEQFF. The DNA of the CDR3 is TGCAGCGTTGTTTCCTGGAGCTCCTACAATGAGCAGTTCTTC.

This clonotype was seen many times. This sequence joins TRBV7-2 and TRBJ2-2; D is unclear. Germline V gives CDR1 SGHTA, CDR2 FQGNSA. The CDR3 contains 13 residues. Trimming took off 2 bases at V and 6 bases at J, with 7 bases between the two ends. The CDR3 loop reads CASSLLVSGELFF. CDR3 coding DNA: TGTGCCAGCAGCTTACTAGTTTCCGGGGAGCTGTTTTTT.

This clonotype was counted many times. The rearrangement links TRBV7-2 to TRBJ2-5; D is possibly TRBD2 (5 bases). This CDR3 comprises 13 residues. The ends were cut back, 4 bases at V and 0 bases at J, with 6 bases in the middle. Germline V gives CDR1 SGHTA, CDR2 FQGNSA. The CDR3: CASSSDYQETQYF. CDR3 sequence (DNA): TGTGCCAGCAGCTCGGACTACCAAGAGACCCAGTACTTC.

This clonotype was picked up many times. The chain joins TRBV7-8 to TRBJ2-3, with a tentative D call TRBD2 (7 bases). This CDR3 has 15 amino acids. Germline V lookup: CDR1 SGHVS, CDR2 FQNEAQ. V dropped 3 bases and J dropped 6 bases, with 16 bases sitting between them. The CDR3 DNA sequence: TGTGCCAGCAGCTTCCGACGGGGGGCGGGGGATACGCAGTATTTT. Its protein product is CASSFRRGAGDTQYF.

The CDR3 coding sequence is TGTGCCAGCACCATTTTGGGGGGGGGCACTGAAGCTTTCTTT. It is translated as CASTILGGGTEAFF. The rearrangement uses TRBV7-9 and TRBJ1-1; D is possibly TRBD1 (5 bases). CDR1 and CDR2 (germline): SEHNR, FQNEAQ (reference sequence). Trimming took off 7 bases at V and 4 bases at J, with 16 bases between the two ends. The CDR3 has 14 amino acids.

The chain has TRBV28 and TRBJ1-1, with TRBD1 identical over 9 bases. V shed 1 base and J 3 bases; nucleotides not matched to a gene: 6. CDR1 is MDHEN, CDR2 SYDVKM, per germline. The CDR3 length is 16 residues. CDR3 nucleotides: TGTGCCAGCAGTTTATTTGACAGGGGGGGTTACACTGAAGCTTTCTTT. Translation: CASSLFDRGGYTEAFF.

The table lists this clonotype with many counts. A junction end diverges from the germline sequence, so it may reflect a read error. The CDR3 loop reads CASSNRGNQPQHF. DNA for the CDR3: TGTGCCAGCAGTAACAGGGGTAATCAGCCCCAGCATTTT. The chain has TRBV19 and TRBJ1-5; TRBD1 aligns across 7 bases. CDR1 is LNHDA, CDR2 SQIVND, per germline (reference sequence). The CDR3 runs 13 residues.

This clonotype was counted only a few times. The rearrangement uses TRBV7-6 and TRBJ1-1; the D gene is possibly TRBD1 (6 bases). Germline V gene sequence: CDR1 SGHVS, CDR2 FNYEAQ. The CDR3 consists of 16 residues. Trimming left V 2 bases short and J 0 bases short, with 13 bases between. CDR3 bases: TGTGCCAGCAGCTTATCCGCAGGGGCCTTGAACACTGAAGCTTTCTTT. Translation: CASSLSAGALNTEAFF.

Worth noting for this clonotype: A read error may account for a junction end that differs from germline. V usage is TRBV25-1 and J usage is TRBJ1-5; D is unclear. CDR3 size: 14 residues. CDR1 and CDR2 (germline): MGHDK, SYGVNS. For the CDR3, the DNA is TGTGCCAGCAGTGAAATAGGAATGGTTCAGCCCCAGCACTTT. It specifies CASSEIGMVQPQHF.

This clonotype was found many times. CDR3 amino acids: CASRRVEGPTDTQYF. The CDR3 nucleotides are TGTGCCAGCAGGCGCGTGGAGGGCCCCACAGATACGCAGTATTTT. The V call is TRBV12-3 or TRBV12-4, the J call TRBJ2-3; a possible D gene is TRBD2 (6 bases). V gave up 6 bases and J gave up 2 bases, with 15 bases separating them. CDR3 length equals 15 residues.

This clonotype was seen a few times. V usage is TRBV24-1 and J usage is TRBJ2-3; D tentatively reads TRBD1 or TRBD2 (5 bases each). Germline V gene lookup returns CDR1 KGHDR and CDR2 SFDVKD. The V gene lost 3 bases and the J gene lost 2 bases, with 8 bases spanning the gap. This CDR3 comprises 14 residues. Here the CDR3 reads CATSDPGTTDTQYF. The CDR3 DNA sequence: TGTGCCACCAGTGATCCGGGGACCACAGATACGCAGTATTTT.

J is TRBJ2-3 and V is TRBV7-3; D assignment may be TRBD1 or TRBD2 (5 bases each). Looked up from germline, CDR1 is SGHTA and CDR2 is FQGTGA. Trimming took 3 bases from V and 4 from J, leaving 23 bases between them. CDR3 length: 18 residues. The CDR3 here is CASSFPPGTRVGADTQYF. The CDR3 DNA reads TGTGCCAGCAGCTTTCCGCCGGGAACGCGGGTGGGGGCAGATACGCAGTATTTT.

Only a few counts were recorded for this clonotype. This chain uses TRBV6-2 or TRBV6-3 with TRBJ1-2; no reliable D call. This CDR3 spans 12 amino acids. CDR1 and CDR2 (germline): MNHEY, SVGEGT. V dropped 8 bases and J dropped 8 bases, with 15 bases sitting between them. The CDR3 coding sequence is TGTGCCAGCCGGGATCAATGGCTCGGCTACACCTTC. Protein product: CASRDQWLGYTF.

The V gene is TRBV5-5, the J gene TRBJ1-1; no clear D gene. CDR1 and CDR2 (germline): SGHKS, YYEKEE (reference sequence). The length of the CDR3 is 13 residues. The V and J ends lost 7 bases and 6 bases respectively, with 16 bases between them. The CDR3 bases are TGTGCCAGCCGTTCCTCCCGAGGGCCTGAAGCTTTCTTT. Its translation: CASRSSRGPEAFF. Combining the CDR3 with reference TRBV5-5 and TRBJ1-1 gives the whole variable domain DAGVTQSPTHLIKTRGQQVTLRCSPISGHKSVSWYQQVLGQGPQFIFQYYEKEERGRGNFPDRFSARQFPNYSSELNVNALLLGDSALYLCASRSSRGPEAFFGQGTRLTVV.

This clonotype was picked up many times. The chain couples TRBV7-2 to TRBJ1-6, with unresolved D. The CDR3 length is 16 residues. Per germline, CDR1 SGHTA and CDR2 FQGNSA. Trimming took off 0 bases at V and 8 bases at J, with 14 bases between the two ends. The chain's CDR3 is CASSLARLDLYSPLHF. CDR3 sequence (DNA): TGTGCCAGCAGCTTAGCGCGGTTGGATCTGTATTCACCCCTCCACTTT.

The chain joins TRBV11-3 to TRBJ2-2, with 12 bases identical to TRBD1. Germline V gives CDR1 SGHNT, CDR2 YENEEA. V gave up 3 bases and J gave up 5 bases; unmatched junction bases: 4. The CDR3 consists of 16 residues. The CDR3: CASSFGTGGLTGELFF. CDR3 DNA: TGTGCCAGCAGCTTTGGGACAGGGGGCTTAACCGGGGAGCTGTTTTTT.

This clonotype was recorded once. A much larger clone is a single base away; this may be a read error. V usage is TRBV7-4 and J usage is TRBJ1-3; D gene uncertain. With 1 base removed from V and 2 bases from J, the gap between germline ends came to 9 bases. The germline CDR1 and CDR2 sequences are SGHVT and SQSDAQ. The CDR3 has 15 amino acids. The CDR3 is CASSLDSNTGNTIYF. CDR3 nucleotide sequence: TGTGCCAGCAGCTTAGACAGCAACACTGGAAACACCATATATTTT.

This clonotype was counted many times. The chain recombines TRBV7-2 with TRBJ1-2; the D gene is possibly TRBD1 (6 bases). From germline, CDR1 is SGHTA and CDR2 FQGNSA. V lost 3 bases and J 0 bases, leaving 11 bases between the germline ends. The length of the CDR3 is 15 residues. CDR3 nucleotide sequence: TGTGCCAGCAGCTTTATACAGGGCTCTAACTATGGCTACACCTTC. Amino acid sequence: CASSFIQGSNYGYTF.